Listed below are T cell receptor beta chains from one sample, sequenced in a study of vaccination and CD4 T cells after COVID-19. TCRdb passed the PCR reads through MiXCR, listing each CDR3 protein once. This sample has tens of thousands of distinct CDR3 sequences, with under 60% found just once. The starting material was CD4+ T cells from blood, obtained before SARS-CoV-2 vaccination. These receptors originate from a human donor who had recovered from COVID-19. Each CDR3 is given with its conserved first and last residue. The D gene is left open where the match is weak. Only some rows state a clone size, as once, few, many or a class for expanded clones.

V gene: TRBV7-8; J gene: TRBJ1-3; D gene: -; clone size: once; CDR3 protein: CASSLGNTIYF; CDR3 DNA: TGTGCCAGCAGCTTAGGAAACACCATATATTTT
V gene: TRBV28; J gene: TRBJ2-3; D gene: TRBD2; clone size: -; CDR3 protein: CASSSPSGSGVADTQYF; CDR3 DNA: TGTGCCAGCAGTTCTCCTAGCGGGAGTGGGGTTGCAGATACGCAGTATTTT
V gene: TRBV5-4; J gene: TRBJ2-7; D gene: -; clone size: medium-sized; CDR3 protein: CASSPQQAPGEQYF; CDR3 DNA: TGTGCCAGCAGCCCCCAGCAGGCCCCGGGCGAGCAGTACTTC
V gene: TRBV7-2; J gene: TRBJ2-3; D gene: TRBD2; clone size: few; CDR3 protein: CASSLVSGRVTDTQYF; CDR3 DNA: TGTGCCAGCAGCTTAGTTAGCGGGAGAGTCACAGATACGCAGTATTTT
V gene: TRBV6-8; J gene: TRBJ2-1; D gene: -; clone size: -; CDR3 protein: CASSPISGQFF; CDR3 DNA: TGTGCCAGCAGTCCAATCTCAGGGCAGTTCTTC
V gene: TRBV20-1; J gene: TRBJ2-7; D gene: -; clone size: -; CDR3 protein: CSARDVVTGSSYEQYF; CDR3 DNA: TGCAGTGCTAGAGATGTGGTAACAGGGAGCTCCTACGAGCAGTACTTC
V gene: TRBV19; J gene: TRBJ1-5; D gene: -; clone size: few; CDR3 protein: CASTMRGRGNQPQHF; CDR3 DNA: TGTGCCAGTACCATGAGGGGAAGGGGCAATCAGCCCCAGCATTTT
V gene: TRBV5-4; J gene: TRBJ2-1; D gene: TRBD2; clone size: once; CDR3 protein: CASSSLILAGGDEQFF; CDR3 DNA: TGTGCCAGCAGCTCCCTCATCCTAGCGGGAGGCGATGAGCAGTTCTTC
V gene: TRBV11-2; J gene: TRBJ2-1; D gene: -; clone size: -; CDR3 protein: CASSPGTRTVSYNEQFF; CDR3 DNA: TGTGCCAGCAGCCCAGGCACTCGGACAGTCTCCTACAATGAGCAGTTCTTC
V gene: TRBV2; J gene: TRBJ2-1; D gene: -; clone size: -; CDR3 protein: CASSGYTSNEQFF; CDR3 DNA: TGTGCCAGCAGTGGCTACACCAGCAATGAGCAGTTCTTC
V gene: TRBV20-1; J gene: TRBJ2-3; D gene: -; clone size: -; CDR3 protein: CSARDFRDWGTDTQYF; CDR3 DNA: TGCAGTGCTAGAGATTTTCGGGATTGGGGCACAGATACGCAGTATTTT
V gene: TRBV20-1; J gene: TRBJ1-2; D gene: TRBD1; clone size: -; CDR3 protein: CSAPRQGADGYTF; CDR3 DNA: TGCAGTGCTCCCCGACAGGGGGCTGATGGCTACACCTTC
V gene: TRBV28; J gene: TRBJ2-5; D gene: TRBD2; clone size: -; CDR3 protein: CASSGTGTRTRETQYF; CDR3 DNA: TGTGCCAGCAGTGGGACCGGGACTAGGACTAGAGAGACCCAGTACTTC
V gene: TRBV7-3; J gene: TRBJ1-1; D gene: -; clone size: few; CDR3 protein: CASRRAGGTEAFF; CDR3 DNA: TGTGCCAGCAGACGGGCGGGGGGCACTGAAGCTTTCTTT
V gene: TRBV20-1; J gene: TRBJ1-1; D gene: -; clone size: -; CDR3 protein: CSARVQMNTEAFF; CDR3 DNA: TGCAGTGCTAGAGTCCAGATGAACACTGAAGCTTTCTTT
V gene: TRBV5-1; J gene: TRBJ1-5; D gene: TRBD1; clone size: few; CDR3 protein: CASSSGTGGSNQPQHF; CDR3 DNA: TGCGCCAGCAGCTCCGGGACAGGGGGGAGCAATCAGCCCCAGCATTTT
V gene: TRBV7-2; J gene: TRBJ1-5; D gene: -; clone size: few; CDR3 protein: CASSVRGEQPQHF; CDR3 DNA: TGTGCCAGCAGCGTCAGGGGTGAACAGCCCCAGCATTTT
V gene: TRBV6-2/TRBV6-3; J gene: TRBJ2-5; D gene: -; clone size: -; CDR3 protein: CASSRRRKETQYF; CDR3 DNA: TGTGCCAGCAGTAGAAGGCGGAAAGAGACCCAGTACTTC
V gene: TRBV11-2; J gene: TRBJ2-7; D gene: -; clone size: -; CDR3 protein: CASSLVEGRDRFQGEQYF; CDR3 DNA: TGTGCCAGCAGCTTAGTGGAGGGGAGAGACCGGTTCCAGGGCGAGCAGTACTTC
V gene: TRBV7-3; J gene: TRBJ2-1; D gene: TRBD1; clone size: -; CDR3 protein: CASSTGTGVSNEQFF; CDR3 DNA: TGTGCCAGCAGCACCGGGACAGGGGTTTCGAATGAGCAGTTCTTC
V gene: TRBV28; J gene: TRBJ1-1; D gene: -; clone size: -; CDR3 protein: CARTKMNTEAFF; CDR3 DNA: TGTGCTCGGACAAAAATGAACACTGAAGCTTTCTTT
V gene: TRBV12-3/TRBV12-4; J gene: TRBJ1-1; D gene: -; clone size: -; CDR3 protein: CASRQMNTEAFF; CDR3 DNA: TGTGCCAGCAGACAAATGAACACTGAAGCTTTCTTT
V gene: TRBV20-1; J gene: TRBJ2-2; D gene: TRBD1; clone size: -; CDR3 protein: CSARRTGTGELFF; CDR3 DNA: TGCAGTGCTCGTCGGACAGGGACCGGGGAGCTGTTTTTT
V gene: TRBV14; J gene: TRBJ1-2; D gene: TRBD1; clone size: -; CDR3 protein: CASGQDPNYGYTF; CDR3 DNA: TGTGCCAGCGGACAGGATCCTAACTATGGCTACACCTTC
V gene: TRBV20-1; J gene: TRBJ2-7; D gene: TRBD2; clone size: -; CDR3 protein: CSAFPGLAGDGEQYF; CDR3 DNA: TGCAGTGCTTTTCCGGGACTAGCGGGAGATGGGGAGCAGTACTTC
V gene: TRBV15; J gene: TRBJ2-7; D gene: TRBD1; clone size: -; CDR3 protein: CATRQDRDYEQYF; CDR3 DNA: TGTGCCACCCGGCAGGACAGGGACTACGAGCAGTACTTC
V gene: TRBV2; J gene: TRBJ2-7; D gene: -; clone size: once; CDR3 protein: CASRGGTYEQYF; CDR3 DNA: TGTGCCAGCAGGGGGGGTACCTACGAGCAGTACTTC
V gene: TRBV6-2/TRBV6-3; J gene: TRBJ1-5; D gene: TRBD1; clone size: -; CDR3 protein: CASTDRANQPQHF; CDR3 DNA: TGTGCCAGCACCGACAGGGCAAATCAGCCCCAGCATTTT